This is a list of T cell receptor beta chains from one sample in a study of T cells in Graves' hyperthyroidism and ophthalmopathy. MiXCR, run by TCRdb on the multiplex PCR reads, gives a single entry per CDR3 protein. This table has under 250,000 distinct CDR3 sequences, 15% to 20% appearing once. Sequenced input: blood. These receptors were collected from a man between 45 and 60 years old with Graves' hyperthyroidism. The CDR3 runs from the conserved cysteine through the conserved F or W. Each record gives: D gene, J gene, V gene, clone size, CDR3 protein, CDR3 DNA. The D gene is left open where the match is weak. Some rows mark clone size as missing; the rest say once, few, many or name a class of expanded clone.

TRBD1,TRBJ2-5,TRBV2,many,CASSTGTAAETQYF,TGTGCCAGCAGTACAGGGACAGCGGCAGAGACCCAGTACTTC
TRBD1,TRBJ2-3,TRBV28,many,CASSYPGQGFTDTQYF,TGTGCCAGCAGTTATCCTGGACAGGGCTTCACAGATACGCAGTATTTT
-,TRBJ2-2,TRBV4-2,-,CASSPRIVGTGELFF,TGTGCCAGCAGCCCTCGCATCGTCGGGACCGGGGAGCTGTTTTTT
-,TRBJ2-2,TRBV12-3/TRBV12-4,many,CASRPGSMNTGELFF,TGTGCCAGCAGACCCGGGTCGATGAACACCGGGGAGCTGTTTTTT
TRBD2,TRBJ2-7,TRBV5-6,many,CASSLVGLAGVGEQYF,TGTGCCAGCAGCTTGGTGGGACTAGCGGGAGTGGGAGAGCAGTACTTC
-,TRBJ2-7,TRBV6-1,-,CASVARGLSYEQYF,TGTGCCAGCGTTGCCAGGGGACTATCCTACGAGCAGTACTTC
-,TRBJ2-1,TRBV12-5,many,CASGLELYNEQFF,TGTGCTAGTGGTTTGGAACTTTACAATGAGCAGTTCTTC
-,TRBJ1-2,TRBV20-1,few,CSATPSEGTLRDYGYTF,TGCAGTGCTACTCCCTCAGAGGGGACACTTAGAGACTATGGCTACACCTTC
-,TRBJ2-2,TRBV28,-,CASSSPHRNTGELFF,TGTGCCAGCAGTTCCCCTCATAGGAACACCGGGGAGCTGTTTTTT
-,TRBJ1-4,TRBV28,-,CASSLSYWDGSNEKLFF,TGTGCCAGCAGTTTATCATACTGGGACGGGTCTAATGAAAAACTGTTTTTT
-,TRBJ2-5,TRBV11-1,many,CASSFSPYNQETQYF,TGTGCCAGCAGCTTCTCTCCGTACAACCAAGAGACCCAGTACTTC
-,TRBJ2-1,TRBV7-3,many,CASAADSQGHNEQFF,TGTGCCAGTGCCGCCGACTCCCAAGGACATAATGAGCAGTTCTTC
-,TRBJ2-5,TRBV7-2,few,CASSLGRGETQYF,TGTGCCAGCAGCTTAGGGCGAGGGGAGACCCAGTACTTC
-,TRBJ2-7,TRBV12-5,many,CASAPDGFYEQYF,TGTGCTAGTGCCCCGGACGGATTCTACGAGCAGTACTTC
-,TRBJ1-2,TRBV30,many,CAWSVISGHYGYTF,TGTGCCTGGAGTGTAATCAGCGGTCATTATGGCTACACCTTC
TRBD2,TRBJ2-7,TRBV6-4,few,CASSRGRASGTSYEQYF,TGTGCCAGCAGTAGGGGGAGGGCTAGCGGGACCTCCTACGAGCAGTACTTC
-,TRBJ2-7,TRBV7-9,many,CASSFFAYEQYF,TGTGCCAGCAGCTTCTTCGCCTACGAGCAGTACTTC
TRBD1,TRBJ2-4,TRBV28,few,CASSLRDRGPKNIQYF,TGTGCCAGCAGCCTCCGGGACAGGGGGCCCAAAAACATTCAGTACTTC
-,TRBJ2-3,TRBV9,few,CASSPQVADTQYF,TGTGCCAGCAGCCCTCAGGTGGCAGATACGCAGTATTTT
-,TRBJ2-7,TRBV7-2,many,CASSLDLARSSYEQYF,TGTGCCAGCAGCTTAGATCTAGCGAGGAGCTCCTACGAGCAGTACTTC
TRBD2,TRBJ2-5,TRBV12-3/TRBV12-4,-,CAIGLAGAEETQYF,TGTGCCATAGGACTAGCGGGAGCAGAAGAGACCCAGTACTTC
-,TRBJ2-1,TRBV6-1,few,CASSYGRGYNEQFF,TGTGCCAGCAGTTATGGACGAGGCTACAATGAGCAGTTCTTC
-,TRBJ2-1,TRBV20-1,many,CSAPEVREYNEQFF,TGCAGTGCGCCCGAGGTACGGGAATACAATGAGCAGTTCTTC
TRBD2,TRBJ2-1,TRBV3-1,-,CASSPLLAGVFNEQFF,TGTGCCAGCAGCCCCCTACTAGCGGGAGTTTTCAATGAGCAGTTCTTC
TRBD1,TRBJ1-5,TRBV5-6,-,CASSLWVSGGSRNQPQHF,TGTGCCAGCAGCTTGTGGGTGTCAGGGGGCTCGCGCAATCAGCCCCAGCATTTT
TRBD2,TRBJ2-3,TRBV10-3,-,CAISEMGLAEYF,TGTGCCATCAGTGAAATGGGACTAGCTGAGTATTTT
-,TRBJ2-3,TRBV2,many,CASSVGGTDTQYF,TGTGCCAGCAGTGTCGGGGGAACAGATACGCAGTATTTT
-,TRBJ1-1,TRBV13,-,CASSPQGPPRRAFF,TGTGCCAGCAGCCCCCAGGGACCTCCCAGACGAGCTTTCTTT
TRBD2,TRBJ2-4,TRBV5-1,many,CASSLSGRALNIQYF,TGCGCCAGCAGCTTGAGCGGGAGGGCCTTAAACATTCAGTACTTC
-,TRBJ2-1,TRBV7-9,many,CASSPTGTKGEEQFF,TGTGCCAGCAGCCCCACCGGGACCAAGGGCGAAGAGCAGTTCTTC
-,TRBJ2-7,TRBV12-3/TRBV12-4,many,CASSLNRDLEQYF,TGTGCCAGCAGTCTTAACCGGGATCTCGAGCAGTACTTC
TRBD1,TRBJ2-7,TRBV6-2/TRBV6-3,-,CASSYGQVMGQYF,TGTGCCAGCAGTTACGGACAGGTAATGGGGCAGTACTTC
-,TRBJ2-7,TRBV28,many,CASSSQVISYEQYF,TGTGCCAGCAGTTCTCAGGTGATTTCCTACGAGCAGTACTTC
TRBD1,TRBJ1-1,TRBV2,many,CASSFLTGDTEAFF,TGTGCCAGCAGTTTCCTTACAGGGGACACTGAAGCTTTCTTT
TRBD1,TRBJ2-5,TRBV30,many,CAWSGQGGETQYF,TGTGCCTGGAGTGGACAGGGGGGCGAGACCCAGTACTTC
TRBD2,TRBJ2-1,TRBV15,many,CATSRDTSAVYNEQFF,TGTGCCACCAGCAGGGATACTAGCGCGGTTTACAATGAGCAGTTCTTC
-,TRBJ2-3,TRBV3-1,many,CASSKGLLTDTQYF,TGTGCCAGCAGCAAGGGACTTCTCACAGATACGCAGTATTTT
-,TRBJ1-2,TRBV19,-,CASSHWDLTRGYTF,TGTGCCAGTAGTCACTGGGACCTAACCAGGGGCTACACCTTC
-,TRBJ2-6,TRBV4-3,-,CASSQDLGAGANVLTF,TGCGCCAGCAGCCAAGATCTCGGGGCTGGGGCCAACGTCCTGACTTTC